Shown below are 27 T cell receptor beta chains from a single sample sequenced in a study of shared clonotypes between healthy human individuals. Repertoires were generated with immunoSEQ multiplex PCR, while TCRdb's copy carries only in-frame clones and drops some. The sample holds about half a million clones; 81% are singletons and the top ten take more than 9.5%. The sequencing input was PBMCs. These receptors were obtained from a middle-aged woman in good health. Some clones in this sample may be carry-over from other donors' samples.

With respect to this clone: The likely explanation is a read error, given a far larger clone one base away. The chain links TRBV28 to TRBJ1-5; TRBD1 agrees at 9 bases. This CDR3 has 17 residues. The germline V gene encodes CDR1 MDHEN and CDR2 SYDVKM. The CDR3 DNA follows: TGTGCCAGCAGGAGTACCGGGGACAGGGTCTCCGTTCAGCACCAGCATTTT. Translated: CASRSTGDRVSVQHQHF.

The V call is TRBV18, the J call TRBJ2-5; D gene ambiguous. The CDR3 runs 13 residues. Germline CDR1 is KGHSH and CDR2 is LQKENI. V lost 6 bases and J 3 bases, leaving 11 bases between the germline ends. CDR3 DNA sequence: TGTGCCAGCTCCTACCAATCGGAAGAGACCCAGTACTTC. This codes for CASSYQSEETQYF.

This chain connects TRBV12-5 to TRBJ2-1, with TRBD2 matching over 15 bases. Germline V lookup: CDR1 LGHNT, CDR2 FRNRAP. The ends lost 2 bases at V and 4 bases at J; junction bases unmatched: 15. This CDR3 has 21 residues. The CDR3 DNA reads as TGTGCTAGTGGTTTGCGCCCGGGACTAGCGGGAGGAAACCCAATTTACAATGAGCAGTTCTTC. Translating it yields CASGLRPGLAGGNPIYNEQFF. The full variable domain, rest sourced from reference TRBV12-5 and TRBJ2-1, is DARVTQTPRHKVTEMGQEVTMRCQPILGHNTVFWYRQTMMQGLELLAYFRNRAPLDDSGMPKDRFSAEMPDATLATLKIQPSEPRDSAVYFCASGLRPGLAGGNPIYNEQFFGPGTRLTVL.

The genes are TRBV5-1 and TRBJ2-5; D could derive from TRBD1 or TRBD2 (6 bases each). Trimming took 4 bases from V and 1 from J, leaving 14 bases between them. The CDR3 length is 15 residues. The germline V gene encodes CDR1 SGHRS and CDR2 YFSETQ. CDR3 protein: CASSHEGGTQETQYF. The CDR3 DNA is TGCGCCAGCAGCCACGAAGGGGGGACCCAAGAGACCCAGTACTTC.

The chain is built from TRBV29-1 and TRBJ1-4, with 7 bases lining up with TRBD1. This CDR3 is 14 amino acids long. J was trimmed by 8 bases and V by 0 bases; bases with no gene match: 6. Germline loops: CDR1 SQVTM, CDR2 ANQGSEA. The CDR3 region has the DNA TGCAGCGTTGAAGAAGGGGGCGCATCCGAAAAACTGTTTTTT. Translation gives CSVEEGGASEKLFF.

The CDR3 loop is CASSSSGTGGPLATGELFF. CDR3 DNA sequence: TGCGCCAGCAGCTCTTCCGGGACAGGGGGCCCCTTAGCTACCGGGGAGCTGTTTTTT. This chain uses TRBV5-1 with TRBJ2-2; 12 nucleotides line up with TRBD1. V shed 3 bases, J shed 5 bases, and the junction held 14 bases outside the gene matches. Germline V gives CDR1 SGHRS, CDR2 YFSETQ. CDR3 size: 19 residues.

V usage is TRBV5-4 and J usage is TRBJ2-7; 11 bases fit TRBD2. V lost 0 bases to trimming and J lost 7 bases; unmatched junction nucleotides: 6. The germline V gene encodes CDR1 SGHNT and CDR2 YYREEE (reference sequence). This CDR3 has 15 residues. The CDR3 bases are TGTGCCAGCAGCTTGGAACTAGCGGGAGAAGGTGAGCAGTACTTC. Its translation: CASSLELAGEGEQYF. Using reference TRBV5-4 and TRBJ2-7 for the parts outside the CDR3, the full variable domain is ETGVTQSPTHLIKTRGQQVTLRCSSQSGHNTVSWYQQALGQGPQFIFQYYREEENGRGNFPPRFSGLQFPNYSSELNVNALELDDSALYLCASSLELAGEGEQYFGPGTRLTVT.

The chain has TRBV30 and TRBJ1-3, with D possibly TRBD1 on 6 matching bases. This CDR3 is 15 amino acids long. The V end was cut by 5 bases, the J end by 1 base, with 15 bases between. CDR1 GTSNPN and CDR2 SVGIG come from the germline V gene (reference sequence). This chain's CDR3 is CAWAPGQVSGNTIYF. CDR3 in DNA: TGTGCCTGGGCACCGGGACAAGTATCTGGAAACACCATATATTTT.

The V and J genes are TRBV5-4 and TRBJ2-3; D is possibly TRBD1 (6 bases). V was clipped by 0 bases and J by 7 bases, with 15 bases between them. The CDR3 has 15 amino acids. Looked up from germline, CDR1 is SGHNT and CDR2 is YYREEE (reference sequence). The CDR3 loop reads CASSLVGGQGYTQYF. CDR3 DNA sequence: TGTGCCAGCAGCTTGGTTGGTGGCCAGGGGTATACGCAGTATTTT.

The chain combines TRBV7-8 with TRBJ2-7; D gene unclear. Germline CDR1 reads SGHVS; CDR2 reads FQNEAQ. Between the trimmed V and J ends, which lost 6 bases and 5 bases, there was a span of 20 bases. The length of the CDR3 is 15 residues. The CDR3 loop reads CASSFLRHSPHEQYF. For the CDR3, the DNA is TGTGCCAGCAGTTTCCTCCGCCACTCACCCCACGAGCAGTACTTC.

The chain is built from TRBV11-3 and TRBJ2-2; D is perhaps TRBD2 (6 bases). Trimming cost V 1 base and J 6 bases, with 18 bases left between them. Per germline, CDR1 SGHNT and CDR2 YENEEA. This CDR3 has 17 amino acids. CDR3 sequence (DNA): TGTGCCAGCAGCTTAGGGCCCTACCTGGGAGGTGCCGGGGAGCTGTTTTTT. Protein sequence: CASSLGPYLGGAGELFF.

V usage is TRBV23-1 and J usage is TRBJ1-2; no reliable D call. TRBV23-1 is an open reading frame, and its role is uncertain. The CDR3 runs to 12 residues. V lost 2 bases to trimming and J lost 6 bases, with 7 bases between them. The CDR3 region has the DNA TGCGCCAGCAGTCAAACCGGAGATGGCTACACCTTC. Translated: CASSQTGDGYTF.

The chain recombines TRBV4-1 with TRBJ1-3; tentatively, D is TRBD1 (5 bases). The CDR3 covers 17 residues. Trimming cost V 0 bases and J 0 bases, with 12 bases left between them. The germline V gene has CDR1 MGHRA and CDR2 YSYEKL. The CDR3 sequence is CASSQEGAGLSGNTIYF. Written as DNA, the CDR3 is TGCGCCAGCAGCCAAGAAGGGGCAGGCCTCTCTGGAAACACCATATATTTT.

The CDR3 is CASSPTDSGRSYGYTF. CDR3 nucleotides: TGCGCCAGCAGCCCAACAGACTCCGGGAGAAGCTATGGCTACACCTTC. The chain links TRBV4-1 to TRBJ1-2; D gene ambiguous. In germline, CDR1 is MGHRA, CDR2 YSYEKL. CDR3 length: 16 residues. Trimming stripped 4 bases from V and 4 bases from J, with 19 bases between.

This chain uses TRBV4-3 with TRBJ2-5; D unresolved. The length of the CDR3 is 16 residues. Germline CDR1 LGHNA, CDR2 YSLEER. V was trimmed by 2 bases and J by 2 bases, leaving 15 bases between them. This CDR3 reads CASSQNAGYQQETQYF. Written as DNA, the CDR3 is TGCGCCAGCAGCCAAAACGCTGGGTACCAACAAGAGACCCAGTACTTC.

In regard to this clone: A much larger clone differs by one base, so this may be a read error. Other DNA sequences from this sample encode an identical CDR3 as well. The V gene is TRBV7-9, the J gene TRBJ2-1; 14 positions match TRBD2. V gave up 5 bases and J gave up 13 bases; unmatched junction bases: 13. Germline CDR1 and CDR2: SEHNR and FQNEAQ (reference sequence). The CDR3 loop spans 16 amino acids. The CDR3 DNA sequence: TGTGCCAGCAGCAGAGCCGGGACTAGCGGGAGAGGTGAACAGTTCTTC. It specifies CASSRAGTSGRGEQFF.

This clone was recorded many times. The CDR3 spells CASSQQGYTEAFF. For the CDR3, the DNA is TGTGCCAGCAGCCAACAGGGGTACACTGAAGCTTTCTTT. This chain uses TRBV9 with TRBJ1-1; 7 positions match TRBD1. There are 13 residues in the CDR3. Per the germline V gene, CDR1 is SGDLS and CDR2 is YYNGEE. V lost 4 bases, J lost 3 bases, and 3 bases stayed unmatched.

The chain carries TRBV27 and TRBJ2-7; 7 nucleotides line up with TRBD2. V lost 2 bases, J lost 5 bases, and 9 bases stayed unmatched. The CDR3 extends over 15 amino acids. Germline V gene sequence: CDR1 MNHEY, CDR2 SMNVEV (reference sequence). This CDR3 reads CASSLATGRSNEQYF. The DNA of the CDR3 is TGTGCCAGCAGTTTAGCGACCGGGAGGAGCAACGAGCAGTACTTC.

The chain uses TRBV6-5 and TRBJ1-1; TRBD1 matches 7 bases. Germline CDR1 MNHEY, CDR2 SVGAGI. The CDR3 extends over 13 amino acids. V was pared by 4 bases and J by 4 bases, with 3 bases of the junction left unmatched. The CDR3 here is CASSSYRGTEAFF. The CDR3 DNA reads TGTGCCAGCAGTTCTTACAGGGGCACTGAAGCTTTCTTT.

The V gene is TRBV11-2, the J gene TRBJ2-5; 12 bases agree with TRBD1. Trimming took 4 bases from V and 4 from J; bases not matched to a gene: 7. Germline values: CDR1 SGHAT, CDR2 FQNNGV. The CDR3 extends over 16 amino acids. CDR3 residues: CASSYSAGQGAETQYF. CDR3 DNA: TGTGCCAGCAGCTATTCCGCGGGACAGGGGGCAGAGACCCAGTACTTC.

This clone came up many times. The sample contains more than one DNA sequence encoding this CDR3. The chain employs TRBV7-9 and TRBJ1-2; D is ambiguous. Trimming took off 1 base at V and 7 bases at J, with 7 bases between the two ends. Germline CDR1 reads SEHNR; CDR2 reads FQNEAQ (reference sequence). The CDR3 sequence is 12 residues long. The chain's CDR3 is CASSLVGRGYTF. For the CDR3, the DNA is TGTGCCAGCAGCTTAGTTGGACGTGGCTACACCTTC.

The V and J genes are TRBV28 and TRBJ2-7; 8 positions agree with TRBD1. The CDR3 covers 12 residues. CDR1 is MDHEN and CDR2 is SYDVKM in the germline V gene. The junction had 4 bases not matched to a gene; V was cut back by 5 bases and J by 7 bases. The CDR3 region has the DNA TGTGCCAGCAGTATCCGGACAGGGGAGCAGTACTTC. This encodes CASSIRTGEQYF.

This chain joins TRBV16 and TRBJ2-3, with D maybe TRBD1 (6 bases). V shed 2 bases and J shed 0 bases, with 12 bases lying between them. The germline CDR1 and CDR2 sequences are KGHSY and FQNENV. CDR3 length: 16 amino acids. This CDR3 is CASSQPTGPSTDTQYF. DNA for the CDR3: TGTGCCAGCAGCCAACCGACAGGTCCTAGCACAGATACGCAGTATTTT.

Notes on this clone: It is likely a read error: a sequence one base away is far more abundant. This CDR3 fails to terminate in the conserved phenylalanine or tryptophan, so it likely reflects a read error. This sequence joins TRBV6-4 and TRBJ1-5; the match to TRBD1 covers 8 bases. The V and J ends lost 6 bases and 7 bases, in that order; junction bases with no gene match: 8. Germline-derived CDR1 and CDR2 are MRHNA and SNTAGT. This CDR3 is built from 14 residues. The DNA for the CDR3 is TGTGCCAGCAGCTCCTCAGGGGGCGAACAGCCCCAGCATTCT. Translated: CASSSSGGEQPQHS.

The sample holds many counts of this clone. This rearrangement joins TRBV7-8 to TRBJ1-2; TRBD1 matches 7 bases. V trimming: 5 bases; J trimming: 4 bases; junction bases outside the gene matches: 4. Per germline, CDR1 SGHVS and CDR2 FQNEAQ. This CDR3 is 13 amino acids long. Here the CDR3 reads CASSQGGSYGYTF. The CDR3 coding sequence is TGTGCCAGCAGCCAAGGGGGCAGCTATGGCTACACCTTC.

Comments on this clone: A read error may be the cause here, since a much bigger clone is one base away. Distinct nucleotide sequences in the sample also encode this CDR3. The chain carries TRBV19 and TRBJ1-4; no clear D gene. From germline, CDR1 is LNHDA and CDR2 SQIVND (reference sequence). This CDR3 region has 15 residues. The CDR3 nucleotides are TGTGCCAGTAGACGGATGGCCGGCGGTAATGAGAAACTGTTTTTT. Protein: CASRRMAGGNEKLFF.

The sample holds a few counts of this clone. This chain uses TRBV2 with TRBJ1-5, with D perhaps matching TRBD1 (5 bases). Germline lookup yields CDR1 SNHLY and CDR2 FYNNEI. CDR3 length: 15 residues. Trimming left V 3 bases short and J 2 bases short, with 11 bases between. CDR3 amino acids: CASSDGRAGNQPQHF. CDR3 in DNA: TGTGCCAGCAGTGATGGCAGGGCTGGCAATCAGCCCCAGCATTTT.